These T cell receptor beta chains were read from a single sample in a study of T cell responses to AZD1222 COVID-19 vaccine. Sequencing was performed with immunoSEQ multiplex PCR; in TCRdb, only in-frame clones are kept and a portion is missing. The sample has roughly 180,000 clones, 94% seen once. The source material was peripheral blood, sampled 28 days after the second AZD1222 dose. Receptors were obtained from an adult who received the AZD1222 COVID-19 vaccine. Both conserved end residues are part of each CDR3. D genes are given only for firm matches. Not all rows give a size; the values are once, few, many and, for expanded clones, a class.

j_gene: TRBJ2-7
abundance: NA
v_gene: TRBV5-1
len: 15
d_gene: NA
CDR3aa: CASSWGPEGGYEQYF
CDR3nt: TGCGCCAGCAGCTGGGGGCCGGAAGGGGGCTACGAGCAGTACTTC

j_gene: TRBJ2-1
abundance: NA
v_gene: TRBV5-1
len: 17
d_gene: TRBD2
CDR3aa: CASSSAGGGSKRNEQFF
CDR3nt: TGCGCCAGCAGCTCGGCCGGTGGCGGGAGTAAGCGCAATGAGCAGTTCTTC

j_gene: TRBJ1-2
abundance: NA
v_gene: TRBV9
len: 17
d_gene: TRBD1
CDR3aa: CASSASGTGAPNYGYTF
CDR3nt: TGTGCCAGCAGCGCATCCGGGACAGGGGCCCCTAACTATGGCTACACCTTC

j_gene: TRBJ2-1
abundance: NA
v_gene: TRBV11-3
len: 13
d_gene: NA
CDR3aa: CASSLPSANEQFF
CDR3nt: TGTGCCAGCAGCTTGCCTAGCGCAAATGAGCAGTTCTTC

j_gene: TRBJ1-6
abundance: NA
v_gene: TRBV27
len: 12
d_gene: NA
CDR3aa: CASRSGGVSLHF
CDR3nt: TGTGCCAGCAGGTCAGGTGGGGTGTCCCTCCACTTT

j_gene: TRBJ1-2
abundance: NA
v_gene: TRBV7-3
len: 13
d_gene: NA
CDR3aa: CASSFQGNYGYTF
CDR3nt: TGTGCCAGCAGCTTTCAGGGGAACTATGGCTACACCTTC

j_gene: TRBJ2-1
abundance: NA
v_gene: TRBV6-6
len: 17
d_gene: TRBD2
CDR3aa: CASSPRRGSGRDNEQFF
CDR3nt: TGTGCCAGCAGTCCACGGCGGGGGTCGGGCCGTGACAATGAGCAGTTCTTC

j_gene: TRBJ2-7
abundance: NA
v_gene: TRBV2
len: 15
d_gene: NA
CDR3aa: CASRDRTGGGYEQYF
CDR3nt: TGTGCCAGCAGGGACCGGACCGGCGGCGGTTACGAGCAGTACTTC

j_gene: TRBJ2-2
abundance: once
v_gene: TRBV2
len: 16
d_gene: NA
CDR3aa: CASSEEVDRNTGELFF
CDR3nt: TGTGCCAGCAGTGAAGAGGTGGACAGAAACACCGGGGAGCTGTTTTTT

j_gene: TRBJ1-1
abundance: NA
v_gene: TRBV2
len: 14
d_gene: NA
CDR3aa: CASSEEFRGAEAFF
CDR3nt: TGTGCCAGCAGTGAGGAGTTTCGGGGGGCTGAAGCTTTCTTT

j_gene: TRBJ2-7
abundance: once
v_gene: TRBV5-5
len: 13
d_gene: NA
CDR3aa: CASSFGGGYEQYF
CDR3nt: TGTGCCAGCAGTTTCGGAGGGGGCTACGAGCAGTACTTC

j_gene: TRBJ1-1
abundance: once
v_gene: TRBV5-1
len: 17
d_gene: NA
CDR3aa: CASSSQPGGAMGTEAFF
CDR3nt: TGCGCCAGCAGCTCCCAGCCGGGAGGGGCGATGGGCACTGAAGCTTTCTTT

j_gene: TRBJ1-4
abundance: NA
v_gene: TRBV14
len: 12
d_gene: NA
CDR3aa: CASSQSVAKLFF
CDR3nt: TGTGCCAGCAGCCAATCTGTGGCAAAACTGTTTTTT

j_gene: TRBJ2-2
abundance: NA
v_gene: TRBV27
len: 15
d_gene: TRBD2
CDR3aa: CASTRVAGGTGELFF
CDR3nt: TGTGCCAGCACGCGGGTAGCGGGAGGCACCGGGGAGCTGTTTTTT

j_gene: TRBJ2-4
abundance: once
v_gene: TRBV6-5
len: 15
d_gene: NA
CDR3aa: CASSYSRDRKNIQYF
CDR3nt: TGTGCCAGCAGTTACTCCCGGGATCGAAAAAACATTCAGTACTTC

j_gene: TRBJ1-5
abundance: NA
v_gene: TRBV9
len: 15
d_gene: TRBD1
CDR3aa: CASSKTTGRGQPQHF
CDR3nt: TGTGCCAGCAGCAAAACGACAGGGCGGGGTCAGCCCCAGCATTTT

j_gene: TRBJ1-5
abundance: NA
v_gene: TRBV5-1
len: 15
d_gene: NA
CDR3aa: CASSLSGIISQPQHF
CDR3nt: TGCGCCAGCAGCTTGAGTGGGATCATAAGCCAGCCCCAGCATTTT

j_gene: TRBJ1-1
abundance: NA
v_gene: TRBV7-2
len: 14
d_gene: NA
CDR3aa: CASSLNRARTEAFF
CDR3nt: TGTGCCAGCAGCTTAAACAGGGCACGCACTGAAGCTTTCTTT

j_gene: TRBJ2-7
abundance: once
v_gene: TRBV7-2
len: 17
d_gene: TRBD2
CDR3aa: CASSLYIASGDSYEQYF
CDR3nt: TGTGCCAGCAGCTTATATATTGCTAGCGGGGACTCCTACGAGCAGTACTTC

j_gene: TRBJ2-7
abundance: NA
v_gene: TRBV7-2
len: 11
d_gene: NA
CDR3aa: CATGGAYEQYF
CDR3nt: TGTGCCACCGGAGGGGCCTACGAGCAGTACTTC

j_gene: TRBJ1-1
abundance: NA
v_gene: TRBV2
len: 13
d_gene: NA
CDR3aa: CASSDSENTEAFF
CDR3nt: TGTGCCAGCAGTGACAGCGAGAACACTGAAGCTTTCTTT

j_gene: TRBJ1-4
abundance: NA
v_gene: TRBV18
len: 15
d_gene: NA
CDR3aa: CASSPFWGPEEKLFF
CDR3nt: TGTGCCAGCTCACCCTTTTGGGGGCCGGAGGAAAAACTGTTTTTT

j_gene: TRBJ2-1
abundance: once
v_gene: TRBV30
len: 15
d_gene: NA
CDR3aa: CAWSRGRMVDNEQFF
CDR3nt: TGTGCCTGGAGTCGGGGCCGAATGGTTGACAATGAGCAGTTCTTC